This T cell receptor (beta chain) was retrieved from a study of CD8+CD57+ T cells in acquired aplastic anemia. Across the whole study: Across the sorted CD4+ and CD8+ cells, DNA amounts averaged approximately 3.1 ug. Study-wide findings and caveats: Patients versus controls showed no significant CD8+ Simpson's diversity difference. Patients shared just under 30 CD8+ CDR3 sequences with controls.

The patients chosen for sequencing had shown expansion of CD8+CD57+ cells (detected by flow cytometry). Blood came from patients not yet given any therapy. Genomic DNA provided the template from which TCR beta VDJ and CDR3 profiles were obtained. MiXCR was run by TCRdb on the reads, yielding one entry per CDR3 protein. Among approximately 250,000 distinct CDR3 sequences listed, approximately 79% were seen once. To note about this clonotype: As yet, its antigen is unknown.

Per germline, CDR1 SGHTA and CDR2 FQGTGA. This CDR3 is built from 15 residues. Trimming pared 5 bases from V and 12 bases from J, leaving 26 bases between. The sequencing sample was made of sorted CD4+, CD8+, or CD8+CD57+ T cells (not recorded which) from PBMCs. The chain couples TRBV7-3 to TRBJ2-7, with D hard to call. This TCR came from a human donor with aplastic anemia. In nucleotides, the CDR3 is TGTGCCAGCAGCCTAAGGGTACAGAGACCCAGTACTCCGTACTTC. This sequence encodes CASSLRVQRPSTPYF.